The next 30 T cell receptor beta chains were all read from a single sample in a study of T cell responses to AZD1222 COVID-19 vaccine. The data were produced by immunoSEQ multiplex PCR, yet TCRdb's version contains in-frame clones alone and is incomplete. The sample gives 190,000 or so clones, 90% to 95% of which show up once; around 3.7% is in the top ten. The source was peripheral blood, collected 28 days after the second AZD1222 dose. All receptors derive from an adult who received the AZD1222 COVID-19 vaccine.

The CDR3 nucleotides read TGTGCCAGCAGAATGCCGGGACAGGGAGGAAGGGGCTACACCTTC. Translated: CASRMPGQGGRGYTF. The V gene is TRBV6-5, the J gene TRBJ1-2; 9 bases are a match to TRBD1. Germline lookup yields CDR1 MNHEY and CDR2 SVGAGI. CDR3 length: 15 amino acids. V dropped 6 bases and J dropped 8; count of bases not matched to a gene: 13.

This chain's CDR3 is CASSLSGRGGNEQFF. In DNA form, the CDR3 reads TGTGCCAGCAGCCTCAGCGGGAGAGGAGGCAATGAGCAGTTCTTC. The genes are TRBV5-4 and TRBJ2-1; TRBD2 aligns across 8 bases. Germline-derived CDR1 and CDR2 are SGHNT and YYREEE (reference sequence). The V segment lost 4 bases and the J segment 6 bases; nucleotides outside the gene matches: 9. This CDR3 contains 15 residues.

The CDR3 sequence is CASSVQGVYSPLHF. CDR3 DNA sequence: TGTGCCAGCAGTGTACAGGGGGTATATTCACCCCTCCACTTT. This chain uses TRBV27 with TRBJ1-6, with TRBD1 identical over 8 bases. In germline, CDR1 is MNHEY, CDR2 SMNVEV (reference sequence). Germline trimming cut 5 bases from V and 8 bases from J; bases unmatched to any gene: 5. The CDR3 has 14 amino acids.

The rearrangement links TRBV5-1 to TRBJ2-7; 7 bases match TRBD1. J lost 7 bases, V lost 0 bases, and 10 bases had no gene match. Germline CDR1 is SGHRS and CDR2 is YFSETQ. This CDR3 is built from 15 residues. The CDR3 DNA reads TGCGCCAGCAGCTTGGGTGGCAGGGGGACCGGGGAGCAGTACTTC. Amino acid sequence: CASSLGGRGTGEQYF.

This clone occurred once. The chain employs TRBV19 and TRBJ2-3, with 8 bases matching TRBD2. This CDR3 has 16 amino acids. CDR1 and CDR2 from the germline V gene are LNHDA and SQIVND (reference sequence). V gave up 3 bases and J gave up 0 bases; unmatched junction bases: 5. CDR3 nucleotides: TGTGCCAGTAGTATTCTGCTAGCGGGTAGCACAGATACGCAGTATTTT. Protein: CASSILLAGSTDTQYF.

The chain combines TRBV28 with TRBJ2-1, with TRBD1 as a possible D gene (6 bases). Germline CDR1 and CDR2: MDHEN and SYDVKM. The CDR3 loop spans 9 amino acids. V was trimmed by 8 bases and J by 10 bases, leaving 6 bases between them. The CDR3 here is CASGGEQFF. CDR3 sequence (DNA): TGTGCCAGCGGGGGCGAGCAGTTCTTC.

CDR3: CATSRDERGDTQYF. CDR3 bases: TGTGCCACCAGCAGAGATGAGCGTGGAGATACGCAGTATTTT. The rearrangement uses TRBV15 and TRBJ2-3; the D is unclear. Germline CDR1 reads LNHNV; CDR2 reads YYDKDF (reference sequence). V gave up 0 bases and J gave up 5 bases, with 9 bases separating them. This CDR3 is 14 amino acids long.

V gene TRBV30 combines with J gene TRBJ1-6, with 8 bases aligning to TRBD1. The CDR3 totals 14 residues. With 4 bases clipped from V and 8 bases from J, the junction kept 7 bases outside the gene matches. Looked up from germline, CDR1 is GTSNPN and CDR2 is SVGIG (reference sequence). The CDR3 loop is CAWTPQGAYSPLHF. The CDR3 bases are TGTGCCTGGACCCCTCAGGGGGCATATTCACCCCTCCACTTT.

This clone appeared once. The chain uses TRBV2 and TRBJ1-6; no clear D gene. CDR3 size: 13 residues. CDR1 is SNHLY and CDR2 is FYNNEI in the germline V gene. The germline V and J ends were trimmed by 6 bases and 9 bases, with 12 bases remaining between them. CDR3 protein: CASSGEGSSPLHF. Written as DNA, the CDR3 is TGTGCCAGCAGCGGGGAAGGGAGTTCACCCCTCCACTTT.

The V and J genes are TRBV28 and TRBJ2-7; 10 positions match TRBD1. Germline CDR1 reads MDHEN; CDR2 reads SYDVKM. V dropped 10 bases and J dropped 0; count of bases not matched to a gene: 3. This CDR3 contains 13 residues. CDR3 nucleotide sequence: TGTGCCACCTGGACAGGGGGCTCCTACGAGCAGTACTTC. Protein sequence: CATWTGGSYEQYF.

V and J are TRBV5-6 and TRBJ1-4; D may be TRBD1 (6 bases). The V gene's germline CDR1 is SGHDT and CDR2 YYEEEE. The V and J ends lost 3 bases and 4 bases respectively, with 13 bases between them. The CDR3 is 15 residues long. The CDR3 is CASSWRGGGNEKLFF. The CDR3 DNA follows: TGTGCCAGCAGCTGGAGGGGAGGGGGTAATGAAAAACTGTTTTTT.

The chain has TRBV28 and TRBJ2-1; weak D call: TRBD2 (5 bases). The CDR3 runs 14 residues. The V end lost 4 bases, the J end lost 7 bases, and 14 bases lay between the germline ends. Germline lookup yields CDR1 MDHEN and CDR2 SYDVKM. CDR3 sequence reads: CASSSRMTGNEQFF. In DNA form, the CDR3 reads TGTGCCAGCAGTTCGAGAATGACGGGAAATGAGCAGTTCTTC.

The chain links TRBV7-8 to TRBJ2-7; 7 nucleotides line up with TRBD1. Looked up from germline, CDR1 is SGHVS and CDR2 is FQNEAQ. The CDR3 is made up of 15 amino acids. The junction had 8 bases not matched to a gene; V was cut back by 4 bases and J by 2 bases. The CDR3 DNA reads TGTGCCAGCAGCTCTGGACAGGAGATAGCCTACGAGCAGTACTTC. This gives the protein CASSSGQEIAYEQYF.

The V gene is TRBV27, the J gene TRBJ1-4; D may be TRBD1 (5 bases). V was pared by 6 bases and J by 4 bases, with 15 bases between. Looked up from germline, CDR1 is MNHEY and CDR2 is SMNVEV (reference sequence). The CDR3 loop spans 15 amino acids. CDR3 residues: CASRTRGRINEKLFF. The CDR3 nucleotides read TGTGCCAGCAGGACTAGGGGACGGATTAATGAAAAACTGTTTTTT.

This chain connects TRBV5-6 to TRBJ1-1, with D uncertain. In germline, CDR1 is SGHDT, CDR2 YYEEEE. The CDR3 runs 13 residues. V shed 6 bases and J shed 4 bases, with 13 bases lying between them. CDR3 residues: CASTGSPGTEAFF. CDR3 DNA: TGTGCCAGCACGGGATCTCCAGGCACTGAAGCTTTCTTT.

The chain couples TRBV5-1 to TRBJ1-1, with TRBD1 matching over 7 bases. This CDR3 region has 14 residues. CDR1 is SGHRS and CDR2 is YFSETQ in the germline V gene. J was trimmed by 3 bases and V by 1 base; bases with no gene match: 3. The CDR3: CASSLSGGDTEAFF. The CDR3, as DNA: TGCGCCAGCAGCTTGTCAGGGGGAGACACTGAAGCTTTCTTT.

The chain uses TRBV28 and TRBJ2-5, with 8 bases fitting TRBD2. V dropped 8 bases and J dropped 7; count of bases not matched to a gene: 15. This CDR3 comprises 15 residues. Germline values: CDR1 MDHEN, CDR2 SYDVKM. DNA for the CDR3: TGTGCCAGCCGTGACGGGGGGGAGGGATCTGGGACCCAGTACTTC. Its translation is CASRDGGEGSGTQYF.

This clone was detected once. The V gene is TRBV18, the J gene TRBJ1-1; D is unresolved. The CDR3 totals 14 residues. Between the trimmed V and J ends, which lost 6 bases and 3 bases, there was a span of 14 bases. Germline V gene data show CDR1 as KGHSH and CDR2 as LQKENI. CDR3 sequence (DNA): TGTGCCAGCTCGATGGGTTCCTGGGACACTGAAGCTTTCTTT. Translation gives CASSMGSWDTEAFF.

V and J are TRBV6-1 and TRBJ2-7; D gene ambiguous. Trimming took off 10 bases at V and 0 bases at J, with 19 bases between the two ends. The length of the CDR3 is 15 residues. Germline CDR1 is MNHNS and CDR2 is SASEGT. The CDR3 DNA is TGTGCCACCACCCGGGCCGCCACAAACTCCTACGAGCAGTACTTC. Translation: CATTRAATNSYEQYF.

The chain links TRBV10-2 to TRBJ2-1; D remains unclear. Germline assignment: CDR1 WSHSY and CDR2 SAAADI. The CDR3 has 14 amino acids. V was pared by 8 bases and J by 3 bases, with 14 bases between. CDR3 protein: CASRRSVDYNEQFF. CDR3 DNA: TGCGCCAGCCGTCGGTCGGTTGACTACAATGAGCAGTTCTTC.

The V call is TRBV9, the J call TRBJ2-1, with a tentative D call TRBD2 (5 bases). V lost 3 bases and J lost 9, with 16 bases in between. Germline values: CDR1 SGDLS, CDR2 YYNGEE. CDR3 length: 14 amino acids. Written as DNA, the CDR3 is TGTGCCAGCAGCGGGATCTGGACTCCCAGTGAGCAGTTCTTC. Encoded protein: CASSGIWTPSEQFF.

The V gene is TRBV19, the J gene TRBJ1-4, with D possibly being TRBD1 (5 bases). The germline gives CDR1 LNHDA, CDR2 SQIVND (reference sequence). CDR3 length: 14 residues. The V and J ends lost 5 bases and 4 bases respectively, with 11 bases between them. CDR3 amino acids: CASSGGPHNEKLFF. For the CDR3, the DNA is TGTGCCAGTAGTGGGGGTCCCCATAATGAAAAACTGTTTTTT.

The chain links TRBV4-2 to TRBJ1-1; TRBD1 agrees at 11 bases. Germline CDR1 LGHNA, CDR2 YNFKEQ. The CDR3 sequence is 15 residues long. After removal of 4 bases from V and 5 bases from J, the junction contained 6 bases not matched to a gene. The DNA of the CDR3 is TGTGCCAGCAGCCTCCTACGGGACAGGGGGACTGAAGCTTTCTTT. This translates into CASSLLRDRGTEAFF.

The chain combines TRBV9 with TRBJ2-5, with D possibly being TRBD1 (6 bases). V gave up 0 bases and J gave up 5 bases, with 20 bases separating them. CDR1 SGDLS and CDR2 YYNGEE come from the germline V gene. CDR3 length: 17 residues. The CDR3, as DNA: TGTGCCAGCAGCGTAGTTCTGGTGCTGCAGGGGCGGGAGACCCAGTACTTC. Encoded protein: CASSVVLVLQGRETQYF.

This chain links TRBV15 with TRBJ2-5; D may match TRBD1 or TRBD2 (6 bases each). In germline, CDR1 is LNHNV, CDR2 YYDKDF (reference sequence). V lost 1 base and J lost 6, with 15 bases in between. The CDR3 runs to 15 residues. The CDR3 region has the DNA TGTGCCACCAGCAGAGCCGGGGGCGAGGTAAAGACCCAGTACTTC. This encodes CATSRAGGEVKTQYF.

The V and J genes are TRBV5-1 and TRBJ2-3; D not certain. The CDR3 extends over 15 amino acids. Germline loops: CDR1 SGHRS, CDR2 YFSETQ. V gave up 4 bases and J gave up 5 bases, with 17 bases separating them. In nucleotides, the CDR3 is TGCGCCAGCAGCCCGCAGACGAAGGGCCAAGATACGCAGTATTTT. It yields the protein CASSPQTKGQDTQYF.

The V call is TRBV11-2, the J call TRBJ1-2, with TRBD1 identical over 7 bases. The V segment lost 5 bases and the J segment 4 bases; nucleotides outside the gene matches: 4. The CDR3 length is 13 residues. Germline-derived CDR1 and CDR2 are SGHAT and FQNNGV. CDR3 nucleotides: TGTGCCAGCAGCCCGGGACAGAGCTATGGCTACACCTTC. Its protein is CASSPGQSYGYTF.

The genes are TRBV29-1 and TRBJ1-2; a weak D match, TRBD1 (5 bases). The CDR3 totals 11 residues. V gave up 2 bases and J gave up 7 bases, with 8 bases separating them. Germline V gives CDR1 SQVTM, CDR2 ANQGSEA. In nucleotides, the CDR3 is TGCAGCGTTGAAAGGGGATCTGGCTACACCTTC. Protein sequence: CSVERGSGYTF.

This CDR3 is CASSFPGSGELFF. The CDR3 bases are TGTGCCAGCAGTTTTCCAGGGTCCGGGGAGCTGTTTTTT. The rearrangement uses TRBV27 and TRBJ2-2; perhaps TRBD1 as D (5 bases). The CDR3 runs 13 residues. The germline V gene encodes CDR1 MNHEY and CDR2 SMNVEV (reference sequence). Trimming took off 3 bases at V and 6 bases at J, with 8 bases between the two ends.

This clone was counted between two and nine times. This chain uses TRBV2 with TRBJ2-1, with D uncertain. CDR1 is SNHLY and CDR2 is FYNNEI in the germline V gene. This CDR3 has 17 residues. V was trimmed by 7 bases and J by 9 bases, leaving 28 bases between them. The CDR3 loop is CASTPIIQVASMGEQFF. The CDR3 DNA reads TGTGCCAGCACCCCAATAATCCAGGTGGCGTCAATGGGTGAGCAGTTCTTC.